This T cell receptor beta chain derives from a study of CD8 T cells in ankylosing spondylitis. Study outcomes and limitations: Blood from ankylosing spondylitis patients appeared to carry a characteristic roughly 8-variant TCR beta motif. Certain motif variants had earlier been reported in reactive arthritis synovial fluid and blood. Disease-linked clones bore a CD8+ phenotype and were relatively rare in peripheral blood.

Germline V gene sequence: CDR1 SGHTA, CDR2 FQGNSA. V was pared by 5 bases and J by 4 bases, with 17 bases between. CDR3 length equals 15 residues. This clonotype was found a few times. Antigen specificity is unknown. By quantitative 5'-RACE with molecular barcodes, the TCR beta libraries were made. MiXCR was run by TCRdb on the 5' RACE reads, yielding one entry per CDR3 protein. The table lists roughly 300,000 distinct CDR3 sequences, approximately 8.2% of them singletons. The V gene is TRBV7-2, the J gene TRBJ2-5; D might be TRBD2 (7 bases). The TCR sequence derives from a male donor with ankylosing spondylitis. Material: blood, either unsorted or a sorted T cell fraction (not recorded which). The CDR3 loop reads CASSEYRGAGETQYF. CDR3 in DNA: TGTGCCAGCAGCGAATACCGGGGGGCAGGAGAGACCCAGTACTTC.